This T cell receptor (beta chain) was captured in a study of Ad26.COV2.S vaccination and SARS-CoV-2 variants. The germline V gene has CDR1 SQVTM and CDR2 ANQGSEA. Germline trimming cut 0 bases from V and 0 bases from J; bases unmatched to any gene: 6. The CDR3 spans 16 residues. On this clone: The antigen is unknown.

Assay: immunoSEQ multiplex PCR; the TCRdb copy retains only in-frame clones and omits some. The top ten hold roughly 3.9% of the sample, which has around 370,000 clones, about 90% seen once. Points from the study as a whole: Non-spike TCR breadth showed similarity between vaccine and placebo recipients.

This specimen consisted of peripheral blood, obtained after recovery from COVID-19. The chain links TRBV29-1 to TRBJ2-3, with 7 bases aligning to TRBD1. This sequence originates from a human donor who had recovered from COVID-19. In DNA, the CDR3 is TGCAGCGTTGAAGATGTGGTGACAGGGAGCACAGATACGCAGTATTTT. This codes for CSVEDVVTGSTDTQYF.